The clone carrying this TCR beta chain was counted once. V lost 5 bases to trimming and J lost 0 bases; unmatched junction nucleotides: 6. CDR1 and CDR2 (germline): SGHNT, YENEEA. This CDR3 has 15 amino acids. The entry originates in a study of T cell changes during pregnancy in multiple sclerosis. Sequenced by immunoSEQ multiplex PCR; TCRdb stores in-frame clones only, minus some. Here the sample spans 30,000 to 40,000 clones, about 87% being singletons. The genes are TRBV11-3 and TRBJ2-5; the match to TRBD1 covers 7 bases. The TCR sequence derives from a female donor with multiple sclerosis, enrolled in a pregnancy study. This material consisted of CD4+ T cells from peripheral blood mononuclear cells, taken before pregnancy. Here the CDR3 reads CASSQGGANQETQYF. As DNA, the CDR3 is TGTGCCAGCAGCCAAGGGGGCGCGAACCAAGAGACCCAGTACTTC. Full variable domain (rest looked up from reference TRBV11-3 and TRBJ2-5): EAGVVQSPRYKIIEKKQPVAFWCNPISGHNTLYWYLQNLGQGPELLIRYENEEAVDDSQLPKDRFSAERLKGVDSTLKIQPAELGDSAVYLCASSQGGANQETQYFGPGTRLLVL.